This T cell receptor beta chain is from a study of T cells in Graves' hyperthyroidism and ophthalmopathy. Study overall: It was at initial diagnosis, before any treatment, that peripheral blood was collected.

For ophthalmopathy patients, the Clinical Activity Score was at least 3 and the NOSPECS grade at least 4; duration was under 3 months. The study, taken as a whole, reports: Most thyroid clonotypes expanded above 0.001 were also detected in blood.

The CDR3 extends over 15 amino acids. The germline CDR1 and CDR2 sequences are MNHEY and SVGAGI. Losses at the gene ends were 2 bases for V and 5 bases for J; bases not matched to a gene: 4. This clonotype was seen repeatedly, ten times or more. Its specificity is unknown. Regions amplified from RNA transcripts were the TCR beta CDR3 regions. First-round RT-PCR of the TCR CDR3 relied on the HTBI primer set. In TCRdb, the multiplex PCR reads were re-called with MiXCR into one record per CDR3 protein. The sample lists under 400,000 distinct CDR3 sequences, about a sixth seen once, with roughly a sixth in the top ten.

The sequence derives from a woman between 35 and 50 years old with Graves' ophthalmopathy. The J gene is TRBJ1-5, the V gene TRBV6-5; TRBD1 aligns across 9 bases. Sample: blood. CDR3 loop: CASSYDRGVDQPQHF. The CDR3 DNA is TGTGCCAGCAGTTACGACAGGGGGGTAGATCAGCCCCAGCATTTT.